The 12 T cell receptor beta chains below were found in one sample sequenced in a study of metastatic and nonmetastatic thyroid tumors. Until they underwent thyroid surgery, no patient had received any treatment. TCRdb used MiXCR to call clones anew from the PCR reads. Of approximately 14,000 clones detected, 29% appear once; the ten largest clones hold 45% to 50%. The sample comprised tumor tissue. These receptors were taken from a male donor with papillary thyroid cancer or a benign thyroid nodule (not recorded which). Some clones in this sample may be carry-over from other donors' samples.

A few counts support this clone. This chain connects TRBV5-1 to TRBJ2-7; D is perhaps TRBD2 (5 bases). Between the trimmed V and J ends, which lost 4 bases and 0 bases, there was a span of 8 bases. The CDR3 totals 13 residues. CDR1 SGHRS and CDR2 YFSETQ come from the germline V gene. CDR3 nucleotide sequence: TGCGCCAGCAGCGAGGGAGCCTCCTACGAGCAGTACTTC. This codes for CASSEGASYEQYF.

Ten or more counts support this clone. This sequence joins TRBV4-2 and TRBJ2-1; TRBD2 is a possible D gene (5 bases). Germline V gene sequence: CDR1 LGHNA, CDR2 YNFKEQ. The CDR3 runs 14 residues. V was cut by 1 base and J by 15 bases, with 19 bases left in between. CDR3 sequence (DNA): TGTGCCAGCAGCCAAGGTCTCCTAGCCGGTGTAAGGTTCTTC. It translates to CASSQGLLAGVRFF.

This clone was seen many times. CDR3 in DNA: TGTGCCAGCAGTGTTCAGGAGGCTGAAGCTTTCTTT. It yields the protein CASSVQEAEAFF. The chain carries TRBV2 and TRBJ1-1, with D unresolved. Per the germline V gene, CDR1 is SNHLY and CDR2 is FYNNEI. The CDR3 has 12 amino acids. Between the trimmed V and J ends, which lost 4 bases and 6 bases, there was a span of 9 bases.

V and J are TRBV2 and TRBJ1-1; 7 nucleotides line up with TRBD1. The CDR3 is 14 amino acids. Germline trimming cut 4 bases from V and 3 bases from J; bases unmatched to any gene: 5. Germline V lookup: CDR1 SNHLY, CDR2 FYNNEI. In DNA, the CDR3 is TGTGCCAGCAGTGCAAGGGGGCGTGACACTGAAGCTTTCTTT. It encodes CASSARGRDTEAFF.

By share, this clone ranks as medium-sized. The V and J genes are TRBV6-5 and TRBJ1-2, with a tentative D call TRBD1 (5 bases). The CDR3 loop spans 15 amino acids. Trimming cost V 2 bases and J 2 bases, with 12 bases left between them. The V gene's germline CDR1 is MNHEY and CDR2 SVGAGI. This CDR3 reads CASSYTAGTNYGYTF. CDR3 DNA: TGTGCCAGCAGTTACACGGCGGGGACCAACTATGGCTACACCTTC.

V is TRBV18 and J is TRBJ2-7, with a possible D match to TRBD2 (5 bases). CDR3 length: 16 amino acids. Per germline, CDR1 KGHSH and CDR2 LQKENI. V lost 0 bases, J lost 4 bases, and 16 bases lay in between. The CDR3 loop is CASSPPVVKGLYEQYF. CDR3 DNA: TGTGCCAGCTCACCACCGGTCGTTAAAGGACTTTACGAGCAGTACTTC.

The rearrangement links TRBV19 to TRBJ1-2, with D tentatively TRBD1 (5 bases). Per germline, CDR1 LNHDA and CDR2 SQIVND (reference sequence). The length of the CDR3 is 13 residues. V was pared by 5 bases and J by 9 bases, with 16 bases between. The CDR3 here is CASSWRGGDCYTF. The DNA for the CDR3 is TGTGCCAGTAGTTGGAGGGGAGGGGATTGCTACACCTTC.

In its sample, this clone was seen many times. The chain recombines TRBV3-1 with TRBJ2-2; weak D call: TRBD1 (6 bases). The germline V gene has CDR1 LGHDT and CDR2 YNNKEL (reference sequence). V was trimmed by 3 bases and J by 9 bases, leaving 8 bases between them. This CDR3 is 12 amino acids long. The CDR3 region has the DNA TGTGCCAGCAGCCAGGGGGCAAGGGAGCTGTTTTTT. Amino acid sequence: CASSQGARELFF.

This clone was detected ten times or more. The CDR3 DNA reads TGTGCCAGCTCAGTCAAAGTGGGGTCGGGACTAGCGGGAACTACCTACGAGCAGTACTTC. It translates to CASSVKVGSGLAGTTYEQYF. The chain has TRBV18 and TRBJ2-7; 13 bases are shared with TRBD2. Germline V gives CDR1 KGHSH, CDR2 LQKENI. J gave up 2 bases and V 5 bases, and 18 bases lay outside the gene matches. The CDR3 contains 20 residues.

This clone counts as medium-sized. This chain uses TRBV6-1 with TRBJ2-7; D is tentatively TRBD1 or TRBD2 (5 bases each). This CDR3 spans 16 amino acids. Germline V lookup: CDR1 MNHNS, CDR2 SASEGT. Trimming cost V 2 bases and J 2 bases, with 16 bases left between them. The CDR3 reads CASSERPGGGPYEQYF. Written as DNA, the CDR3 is TGTGCCAGCAGTGAAAGACCTGGTGGGGGACCCTACGAGCAGTACTTC.

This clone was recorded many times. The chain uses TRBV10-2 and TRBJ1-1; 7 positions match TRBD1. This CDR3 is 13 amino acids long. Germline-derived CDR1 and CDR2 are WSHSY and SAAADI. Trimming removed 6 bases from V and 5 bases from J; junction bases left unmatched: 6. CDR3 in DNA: TGCGCCAGCAGGGAACAGGGGTTGACTGAAGCTTTCTTT. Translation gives CASREQGLTEAFF.

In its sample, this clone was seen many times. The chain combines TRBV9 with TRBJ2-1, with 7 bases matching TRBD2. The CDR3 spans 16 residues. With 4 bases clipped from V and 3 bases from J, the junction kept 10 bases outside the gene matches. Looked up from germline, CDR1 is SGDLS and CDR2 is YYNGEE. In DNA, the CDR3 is TGTGCCAGCAGCTTTCGGGGTCGGGGGGACTACAATGAGCAGTTCTTC. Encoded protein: CASSFRGRGDYNEQFF.